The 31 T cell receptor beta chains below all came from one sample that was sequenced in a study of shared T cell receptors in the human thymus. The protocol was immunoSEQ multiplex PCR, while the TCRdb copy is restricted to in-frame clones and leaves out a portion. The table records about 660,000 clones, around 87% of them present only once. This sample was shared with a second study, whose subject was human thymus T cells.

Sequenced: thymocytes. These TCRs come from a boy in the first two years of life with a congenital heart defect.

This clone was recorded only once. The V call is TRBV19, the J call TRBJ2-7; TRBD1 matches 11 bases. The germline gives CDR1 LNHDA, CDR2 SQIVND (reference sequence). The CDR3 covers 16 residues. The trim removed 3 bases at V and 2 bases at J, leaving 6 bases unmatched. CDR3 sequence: CASSIHPGQGAYEQYF. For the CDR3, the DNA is TGTGCCAGTAGTATCCATCCGGGACAGGGGGCCTACGAGCAGTACTTC.

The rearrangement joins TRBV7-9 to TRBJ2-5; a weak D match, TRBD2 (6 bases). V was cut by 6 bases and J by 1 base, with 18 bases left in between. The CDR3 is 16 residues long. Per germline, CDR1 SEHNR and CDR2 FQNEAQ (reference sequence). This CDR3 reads CASRPTAEGSQETQYF. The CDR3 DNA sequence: TGTGCCAGCAGACCTACAGCGGAGGGATCCCAAGAGACCCAGTACTTC.

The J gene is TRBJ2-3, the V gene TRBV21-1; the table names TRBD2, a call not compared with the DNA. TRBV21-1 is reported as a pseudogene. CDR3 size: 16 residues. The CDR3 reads CASSGRLAGGPDTQYF. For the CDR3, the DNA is TGTGCCAGCAGCGGCCGACTAGCGGGAGGTCCAGATACGCAGTATTTT.

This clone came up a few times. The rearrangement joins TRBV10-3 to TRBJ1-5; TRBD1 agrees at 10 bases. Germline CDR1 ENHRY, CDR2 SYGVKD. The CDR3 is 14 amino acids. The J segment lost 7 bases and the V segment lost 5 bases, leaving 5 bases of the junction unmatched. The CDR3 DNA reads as TGTGCCATCAGTTCGACAGGGGGCCAACAGCCCCAGCATTTT. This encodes CAISSTGGQQPQHF.

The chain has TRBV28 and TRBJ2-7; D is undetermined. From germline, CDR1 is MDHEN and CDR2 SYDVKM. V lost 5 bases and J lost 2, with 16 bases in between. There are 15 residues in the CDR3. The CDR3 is CASSPPLTLAYEQYF. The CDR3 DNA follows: TGTGCCAGCAGTCCACCCCTCACCCTAGCCTACGAGCAGTACTTC.

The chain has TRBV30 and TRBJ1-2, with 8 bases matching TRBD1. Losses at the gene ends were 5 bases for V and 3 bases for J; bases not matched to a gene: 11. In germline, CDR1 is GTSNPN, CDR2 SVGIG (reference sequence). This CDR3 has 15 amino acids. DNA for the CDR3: TGTGCCTGGGGCAAGGACAGGGTGGAGGACTATGGCTACACCTTC. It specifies CAWGKDRVEDYGYTF.

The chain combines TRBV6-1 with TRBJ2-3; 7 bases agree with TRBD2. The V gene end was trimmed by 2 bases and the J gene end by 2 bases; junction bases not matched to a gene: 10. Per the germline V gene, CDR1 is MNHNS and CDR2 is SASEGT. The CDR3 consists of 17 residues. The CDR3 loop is CASSEHYETSFTDTQYF. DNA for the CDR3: TGTGCCAGCAGTGAACACTACGAGACTAGCTTCACAGATACGCAGTATTTT.

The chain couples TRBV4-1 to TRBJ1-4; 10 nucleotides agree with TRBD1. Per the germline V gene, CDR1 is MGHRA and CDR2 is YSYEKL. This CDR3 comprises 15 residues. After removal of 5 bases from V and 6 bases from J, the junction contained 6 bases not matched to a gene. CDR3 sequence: CASSKHGTGDEKLFF. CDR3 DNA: TGCGCCAGCAGCAAACACGGGACAGGGGATGAAAAACTGTTTTTT.

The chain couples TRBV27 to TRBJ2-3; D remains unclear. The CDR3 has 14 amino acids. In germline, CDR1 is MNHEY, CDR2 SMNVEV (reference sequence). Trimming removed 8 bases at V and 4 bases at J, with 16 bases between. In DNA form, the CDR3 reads TGTGCCAGCTCCGGCGGTAGAGATCCAGATACGCAGTATTTT. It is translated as CASSGGRDPDTQYF.

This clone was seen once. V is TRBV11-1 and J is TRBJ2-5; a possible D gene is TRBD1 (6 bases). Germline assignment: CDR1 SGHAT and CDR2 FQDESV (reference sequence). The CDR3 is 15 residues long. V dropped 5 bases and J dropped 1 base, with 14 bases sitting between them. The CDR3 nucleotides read TGTGCCAGCAGCATACAGGGTTCATCCCAAGAGACCCAGTACTTC. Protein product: CASSIQGSSQETQYF.

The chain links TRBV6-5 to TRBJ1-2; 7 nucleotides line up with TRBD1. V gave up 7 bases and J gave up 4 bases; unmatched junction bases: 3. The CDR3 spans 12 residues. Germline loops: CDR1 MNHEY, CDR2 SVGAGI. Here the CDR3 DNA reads TGTGCCAGCACGTCAGGGGGCTATGGCTACACCTTC. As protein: CASTSGGYGYTF.

Here the CDR3 DNA reads TGTGCCAGCAGCAAACGTAGGCTACAGGGAGTCTCTGGGGCCAACGTCCTGACTTTC. Its translation is CASSKRRLQGVSGANVLTF. This chain uses TRBV21-1 with TRBJ2-6; no DNA check was done on the table's D call, TRBD1. TRBV21-1 is termed a pseudogene. The CDR3 runs to 19 residues.

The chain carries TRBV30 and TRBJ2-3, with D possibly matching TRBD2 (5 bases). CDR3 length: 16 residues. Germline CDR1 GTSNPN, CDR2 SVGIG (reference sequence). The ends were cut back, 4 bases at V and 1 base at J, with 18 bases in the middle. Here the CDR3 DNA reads TGTGCCTGGAAGGGTCGTCTGAGGGAAGGCACAGATACGCAGTATTTT. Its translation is CAWKGRLREGTDTQYF.

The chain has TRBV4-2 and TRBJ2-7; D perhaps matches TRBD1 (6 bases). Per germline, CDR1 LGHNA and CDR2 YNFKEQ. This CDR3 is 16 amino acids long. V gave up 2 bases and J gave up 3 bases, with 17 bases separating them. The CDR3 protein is CASSQPIPGHHYEQYF. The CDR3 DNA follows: TGTGCCAGCAGCCAACCGATCCCGGGACACCACTACGAGCAGTACTTC.

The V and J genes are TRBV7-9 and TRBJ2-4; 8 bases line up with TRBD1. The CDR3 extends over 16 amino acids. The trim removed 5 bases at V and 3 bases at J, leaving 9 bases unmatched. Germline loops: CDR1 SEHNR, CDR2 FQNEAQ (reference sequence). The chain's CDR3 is CASSERQGPLKNIQYF. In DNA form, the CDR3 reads TGTGCCAGCAGCGAACGACAGGGGCCCCTCAAAAACATTCAGTACTTC.

In nucleotides, the CDR3 is TGTGCCAGCAGGGACCCCGGGACTTCCTCCTACGAGCAGTACTTC. Residues: CASRDPGTSSYEQYF. The chain employs TRBV7-2 and TRBJ2-7, with D possibly matching TRBD2 (6 bases). This CDR3 is 15 amino acids long. Germline V lookup: CDR1 SGHTA, CDR2 FQGNSA. V lost 6 bases and J 0 bases, leaving 15 bases between the germline ends.

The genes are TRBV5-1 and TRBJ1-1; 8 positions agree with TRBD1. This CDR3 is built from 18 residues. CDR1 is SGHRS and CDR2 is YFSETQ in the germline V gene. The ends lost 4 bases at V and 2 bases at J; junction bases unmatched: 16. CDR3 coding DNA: TGCGCCAGCAGCACCTCTCCGGGACAGGAGAATAATAACACTGAAGCTTTCTTT. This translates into CASSTSPGQENNNTEAFF.

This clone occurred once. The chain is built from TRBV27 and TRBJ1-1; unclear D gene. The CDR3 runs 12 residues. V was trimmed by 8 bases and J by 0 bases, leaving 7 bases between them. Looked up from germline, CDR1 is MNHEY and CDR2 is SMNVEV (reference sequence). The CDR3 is CASGQMNTEAFF. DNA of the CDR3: TGTGCCAGCGGCCAAATGAACACTGAAGCTTTCTTT.

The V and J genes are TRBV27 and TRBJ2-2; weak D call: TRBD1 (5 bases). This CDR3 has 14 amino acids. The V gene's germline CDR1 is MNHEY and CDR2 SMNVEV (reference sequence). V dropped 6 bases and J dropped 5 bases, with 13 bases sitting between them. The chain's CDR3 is CASSWQGRTGELFF. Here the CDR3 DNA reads TGTGCCAGCAGCTGGCAGGGAAGGACCGGGGAGCTGTTTTTT.

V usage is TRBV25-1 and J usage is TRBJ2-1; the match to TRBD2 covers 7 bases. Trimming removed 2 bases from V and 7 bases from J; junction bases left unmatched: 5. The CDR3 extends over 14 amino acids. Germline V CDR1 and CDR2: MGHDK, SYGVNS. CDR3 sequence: CASSEGGVWNEQFF. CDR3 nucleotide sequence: TGTGCCAGCAGTGAAGGGGGGGTATGGAATGAGCAGTTCTTC.

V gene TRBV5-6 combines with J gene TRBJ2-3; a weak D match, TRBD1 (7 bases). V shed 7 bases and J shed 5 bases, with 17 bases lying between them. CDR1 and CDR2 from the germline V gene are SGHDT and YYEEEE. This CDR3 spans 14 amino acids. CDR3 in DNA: TGTGCCAGCGCGCAGGGGGGCGGTAGAGATACGCAGTATTTT. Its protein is CASAQGGGRDTQYF.

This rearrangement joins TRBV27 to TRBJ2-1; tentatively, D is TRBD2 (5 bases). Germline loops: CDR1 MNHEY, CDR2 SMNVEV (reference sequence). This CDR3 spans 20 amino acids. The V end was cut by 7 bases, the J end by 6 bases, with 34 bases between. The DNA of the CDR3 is TGTGCCAGCAAGGACTGGAAGCGGAGCGGAACAAGTCGATGGTCCAATGAGCAGTTCTTC. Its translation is CASKDWKRSGTSRWSNEQFF.

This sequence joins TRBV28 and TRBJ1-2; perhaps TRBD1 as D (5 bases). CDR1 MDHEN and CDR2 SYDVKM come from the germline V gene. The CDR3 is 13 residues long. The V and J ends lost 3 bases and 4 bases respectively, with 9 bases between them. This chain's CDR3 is CASSFVGLYGYTF. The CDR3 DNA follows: TGTGCCAGCAGTTTTGTGGGGCTCTATGGCTACACCTTC.

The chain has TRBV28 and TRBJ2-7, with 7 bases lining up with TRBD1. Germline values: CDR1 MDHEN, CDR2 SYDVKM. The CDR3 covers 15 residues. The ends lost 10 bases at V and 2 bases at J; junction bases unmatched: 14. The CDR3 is CATRPTGRKPYEQYF. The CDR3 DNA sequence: TGTGCCACCCGCCCGACAGGGCGAAAGCCCTACGAGCAGTACTTC.

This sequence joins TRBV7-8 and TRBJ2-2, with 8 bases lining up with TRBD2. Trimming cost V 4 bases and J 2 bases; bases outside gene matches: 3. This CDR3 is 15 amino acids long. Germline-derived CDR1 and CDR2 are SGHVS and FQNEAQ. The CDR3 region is CASSSGTRNTGELFF. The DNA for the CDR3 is TGTGCCAGCAGCTCCGGGACTAGAAACACCGGGGAGCTGTTTTTT.

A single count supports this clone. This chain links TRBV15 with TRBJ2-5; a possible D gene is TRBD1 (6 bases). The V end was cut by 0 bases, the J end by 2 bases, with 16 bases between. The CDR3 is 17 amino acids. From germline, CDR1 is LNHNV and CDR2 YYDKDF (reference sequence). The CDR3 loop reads CATSRDPTLGGQETQYF. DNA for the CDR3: TGTGCCACCAGCAGAGATCCCACCCTAGGGGGTCAAGAGACCCAGTACTTC.

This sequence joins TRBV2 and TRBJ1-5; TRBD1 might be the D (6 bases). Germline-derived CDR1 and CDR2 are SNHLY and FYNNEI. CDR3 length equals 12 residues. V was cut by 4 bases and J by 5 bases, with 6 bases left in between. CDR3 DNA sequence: TGTGCCAGCAGTGCAGGGGATCAGCCCCAGCATTTT. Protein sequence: CASSAGDQPQHF. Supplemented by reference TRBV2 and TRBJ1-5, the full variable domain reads EPEVTQTPSHQVTQMGQEVILRCVPISNHLYFYWYRQILGQKVEFLVSFYNNEISEKSEIFDDQFSVERPDGSNFTLKIRSTKLEDSAMYFCASSAGDQPQHFGDGTRLSIL.

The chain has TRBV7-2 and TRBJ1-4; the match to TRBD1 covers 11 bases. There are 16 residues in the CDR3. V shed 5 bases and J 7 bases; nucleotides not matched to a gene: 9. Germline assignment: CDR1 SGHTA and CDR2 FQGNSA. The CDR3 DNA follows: TGTGCCAGCAGCGCCCGGACAGGGGGCTGTCTTGAAAAACTGTTTTTT. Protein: CASSARTGGCLEKLFF. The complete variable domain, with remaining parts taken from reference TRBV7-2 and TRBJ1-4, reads GAGVSQSPSNKVTEKGKDVELRCDPISGHTALYWYRQSLGQGLEFLIYFQGNSAPDKSGLPSDRFSAERTGGSVSTLTIQRTQQEDSAVYLCASSARTGGCLEKLFFGSGTQLSVL.

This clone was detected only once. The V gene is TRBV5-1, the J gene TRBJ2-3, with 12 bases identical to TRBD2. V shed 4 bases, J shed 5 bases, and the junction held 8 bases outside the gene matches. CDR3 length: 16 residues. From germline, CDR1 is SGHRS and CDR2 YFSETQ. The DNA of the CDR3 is TGCGCCAGCAGCCCGAGGACTAGCGGGATTGGAGATACGCAGTATTTT. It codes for CASSPRTSGIGDTQYF.

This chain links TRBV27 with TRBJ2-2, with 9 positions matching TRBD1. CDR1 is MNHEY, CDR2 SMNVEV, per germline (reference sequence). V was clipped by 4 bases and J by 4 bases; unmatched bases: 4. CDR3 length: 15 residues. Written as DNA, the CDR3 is TGTGCCAGCAGTTACAGGGGGCGCTTCACCGGGGAGCTGTTTTTT. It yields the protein CASSYRGRFTGELFF.

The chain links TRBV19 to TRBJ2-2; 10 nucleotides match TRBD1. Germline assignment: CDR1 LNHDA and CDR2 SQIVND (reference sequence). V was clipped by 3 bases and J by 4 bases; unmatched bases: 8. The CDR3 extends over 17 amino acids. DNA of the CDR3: TGTGCCAGTAGTATGTTAGGGACAGGGGACCTCACCGGGGAGCTGTTTTTT. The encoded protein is CASSMLGTGDLTGELFF.